This T cell receptor (beta chain) was documented in a study of metastatic and nonmetastatic thyroid tumors. On the study more broadly: Thyroid patients, malignant and benign, had repertoires compared across blood and tumor or nodule tissue.

As regards this clone: This may be a read error: a much more frequent sequence differs by one nucleotide. Distinct nucleotide sequences in the sample also encode this CDR3.

Every patient was untreated before thyroid surgery. TCRdb re-called the PCR reads with MiXCR. The profile shows about 40,000 clones, more than 9.5% of them singletons. Source material: blood. The receptor was derived from a female donor with papillary thyroid cancer or a benign thyroid nodule (not recorded which). Some clones in this sample may be carry-over from other donors' samples.

The CDR3 sequence: CASSDSLYGYTF. CDR3 nucleotides: TGTGCCAGCAGCGACAGCCTCTATGGCTACACCTTC. The chain couples TRBV7-9 to TRBJ1-2; tentatively, D is TRBD1 (5 bases). Germline CDR1 is SEHNR and CDR2 is FQNEAQ (reference sequence). CDR3 length: 12 amino acids. V was trimmed by 5 bases and J by 4 bases, leaving 8 bases between them.